The clone carrying this T cell receptor (beta chain) was recorded a few times. Its antigen is not identified. The sample originates from a study of radiotherapy plus CTLA-4 blockade in lung cancer. Study-level findings and limits: Expansion in blood of tumor-derived TCR clones was seen after radiotherapy plus ipilimumab.

Sequenced by immunoSEQ multiplex PCR; TCRdb stores in-frame clones only, minus some. The sample consists of about 51,000 clones, about 77% of them appearing once. Sequences were derived from peripheral blood, sampled from a patient treated with radiotherapy plus ipilimumab. This TCR came from a human donor with non-small cell lung cancer whose response to radiotherapy plus ipilimumab could not be evaluated.

The CDR3 DNA is TGTGCCATCAAGGAGGGTGACGAGCAGTACTTC. It yields the protein CAIKEGDEQYF. The rearrangement joins TRBV10-3 to TRBJ2-5, with D possibly matching TRBD2 (6 bases). The better agreement between TRBJ2-7 and the DNA end casts doubt on the J call. The CDR3 runs to 11 residues. Germline loops: CDR1 ENHRY, CDR2 SYGVKD.